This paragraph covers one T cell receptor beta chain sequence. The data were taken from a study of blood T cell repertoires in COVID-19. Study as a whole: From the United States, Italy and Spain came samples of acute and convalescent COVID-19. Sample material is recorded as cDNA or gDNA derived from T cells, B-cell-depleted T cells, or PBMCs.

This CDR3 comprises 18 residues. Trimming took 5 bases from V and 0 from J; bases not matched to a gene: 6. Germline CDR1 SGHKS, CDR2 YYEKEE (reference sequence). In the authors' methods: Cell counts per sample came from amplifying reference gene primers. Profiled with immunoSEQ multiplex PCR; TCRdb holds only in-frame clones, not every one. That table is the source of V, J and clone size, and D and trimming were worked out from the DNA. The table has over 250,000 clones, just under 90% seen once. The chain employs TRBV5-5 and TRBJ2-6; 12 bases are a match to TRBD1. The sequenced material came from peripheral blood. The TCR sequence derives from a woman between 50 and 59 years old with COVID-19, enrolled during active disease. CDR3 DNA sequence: TGTGCCAGCAGGGGTGGGACAGGGGGCCTCTCTGGGGCCAACGTCCTGACTTTC. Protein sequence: CASRGGTGGLSGANVLTF.